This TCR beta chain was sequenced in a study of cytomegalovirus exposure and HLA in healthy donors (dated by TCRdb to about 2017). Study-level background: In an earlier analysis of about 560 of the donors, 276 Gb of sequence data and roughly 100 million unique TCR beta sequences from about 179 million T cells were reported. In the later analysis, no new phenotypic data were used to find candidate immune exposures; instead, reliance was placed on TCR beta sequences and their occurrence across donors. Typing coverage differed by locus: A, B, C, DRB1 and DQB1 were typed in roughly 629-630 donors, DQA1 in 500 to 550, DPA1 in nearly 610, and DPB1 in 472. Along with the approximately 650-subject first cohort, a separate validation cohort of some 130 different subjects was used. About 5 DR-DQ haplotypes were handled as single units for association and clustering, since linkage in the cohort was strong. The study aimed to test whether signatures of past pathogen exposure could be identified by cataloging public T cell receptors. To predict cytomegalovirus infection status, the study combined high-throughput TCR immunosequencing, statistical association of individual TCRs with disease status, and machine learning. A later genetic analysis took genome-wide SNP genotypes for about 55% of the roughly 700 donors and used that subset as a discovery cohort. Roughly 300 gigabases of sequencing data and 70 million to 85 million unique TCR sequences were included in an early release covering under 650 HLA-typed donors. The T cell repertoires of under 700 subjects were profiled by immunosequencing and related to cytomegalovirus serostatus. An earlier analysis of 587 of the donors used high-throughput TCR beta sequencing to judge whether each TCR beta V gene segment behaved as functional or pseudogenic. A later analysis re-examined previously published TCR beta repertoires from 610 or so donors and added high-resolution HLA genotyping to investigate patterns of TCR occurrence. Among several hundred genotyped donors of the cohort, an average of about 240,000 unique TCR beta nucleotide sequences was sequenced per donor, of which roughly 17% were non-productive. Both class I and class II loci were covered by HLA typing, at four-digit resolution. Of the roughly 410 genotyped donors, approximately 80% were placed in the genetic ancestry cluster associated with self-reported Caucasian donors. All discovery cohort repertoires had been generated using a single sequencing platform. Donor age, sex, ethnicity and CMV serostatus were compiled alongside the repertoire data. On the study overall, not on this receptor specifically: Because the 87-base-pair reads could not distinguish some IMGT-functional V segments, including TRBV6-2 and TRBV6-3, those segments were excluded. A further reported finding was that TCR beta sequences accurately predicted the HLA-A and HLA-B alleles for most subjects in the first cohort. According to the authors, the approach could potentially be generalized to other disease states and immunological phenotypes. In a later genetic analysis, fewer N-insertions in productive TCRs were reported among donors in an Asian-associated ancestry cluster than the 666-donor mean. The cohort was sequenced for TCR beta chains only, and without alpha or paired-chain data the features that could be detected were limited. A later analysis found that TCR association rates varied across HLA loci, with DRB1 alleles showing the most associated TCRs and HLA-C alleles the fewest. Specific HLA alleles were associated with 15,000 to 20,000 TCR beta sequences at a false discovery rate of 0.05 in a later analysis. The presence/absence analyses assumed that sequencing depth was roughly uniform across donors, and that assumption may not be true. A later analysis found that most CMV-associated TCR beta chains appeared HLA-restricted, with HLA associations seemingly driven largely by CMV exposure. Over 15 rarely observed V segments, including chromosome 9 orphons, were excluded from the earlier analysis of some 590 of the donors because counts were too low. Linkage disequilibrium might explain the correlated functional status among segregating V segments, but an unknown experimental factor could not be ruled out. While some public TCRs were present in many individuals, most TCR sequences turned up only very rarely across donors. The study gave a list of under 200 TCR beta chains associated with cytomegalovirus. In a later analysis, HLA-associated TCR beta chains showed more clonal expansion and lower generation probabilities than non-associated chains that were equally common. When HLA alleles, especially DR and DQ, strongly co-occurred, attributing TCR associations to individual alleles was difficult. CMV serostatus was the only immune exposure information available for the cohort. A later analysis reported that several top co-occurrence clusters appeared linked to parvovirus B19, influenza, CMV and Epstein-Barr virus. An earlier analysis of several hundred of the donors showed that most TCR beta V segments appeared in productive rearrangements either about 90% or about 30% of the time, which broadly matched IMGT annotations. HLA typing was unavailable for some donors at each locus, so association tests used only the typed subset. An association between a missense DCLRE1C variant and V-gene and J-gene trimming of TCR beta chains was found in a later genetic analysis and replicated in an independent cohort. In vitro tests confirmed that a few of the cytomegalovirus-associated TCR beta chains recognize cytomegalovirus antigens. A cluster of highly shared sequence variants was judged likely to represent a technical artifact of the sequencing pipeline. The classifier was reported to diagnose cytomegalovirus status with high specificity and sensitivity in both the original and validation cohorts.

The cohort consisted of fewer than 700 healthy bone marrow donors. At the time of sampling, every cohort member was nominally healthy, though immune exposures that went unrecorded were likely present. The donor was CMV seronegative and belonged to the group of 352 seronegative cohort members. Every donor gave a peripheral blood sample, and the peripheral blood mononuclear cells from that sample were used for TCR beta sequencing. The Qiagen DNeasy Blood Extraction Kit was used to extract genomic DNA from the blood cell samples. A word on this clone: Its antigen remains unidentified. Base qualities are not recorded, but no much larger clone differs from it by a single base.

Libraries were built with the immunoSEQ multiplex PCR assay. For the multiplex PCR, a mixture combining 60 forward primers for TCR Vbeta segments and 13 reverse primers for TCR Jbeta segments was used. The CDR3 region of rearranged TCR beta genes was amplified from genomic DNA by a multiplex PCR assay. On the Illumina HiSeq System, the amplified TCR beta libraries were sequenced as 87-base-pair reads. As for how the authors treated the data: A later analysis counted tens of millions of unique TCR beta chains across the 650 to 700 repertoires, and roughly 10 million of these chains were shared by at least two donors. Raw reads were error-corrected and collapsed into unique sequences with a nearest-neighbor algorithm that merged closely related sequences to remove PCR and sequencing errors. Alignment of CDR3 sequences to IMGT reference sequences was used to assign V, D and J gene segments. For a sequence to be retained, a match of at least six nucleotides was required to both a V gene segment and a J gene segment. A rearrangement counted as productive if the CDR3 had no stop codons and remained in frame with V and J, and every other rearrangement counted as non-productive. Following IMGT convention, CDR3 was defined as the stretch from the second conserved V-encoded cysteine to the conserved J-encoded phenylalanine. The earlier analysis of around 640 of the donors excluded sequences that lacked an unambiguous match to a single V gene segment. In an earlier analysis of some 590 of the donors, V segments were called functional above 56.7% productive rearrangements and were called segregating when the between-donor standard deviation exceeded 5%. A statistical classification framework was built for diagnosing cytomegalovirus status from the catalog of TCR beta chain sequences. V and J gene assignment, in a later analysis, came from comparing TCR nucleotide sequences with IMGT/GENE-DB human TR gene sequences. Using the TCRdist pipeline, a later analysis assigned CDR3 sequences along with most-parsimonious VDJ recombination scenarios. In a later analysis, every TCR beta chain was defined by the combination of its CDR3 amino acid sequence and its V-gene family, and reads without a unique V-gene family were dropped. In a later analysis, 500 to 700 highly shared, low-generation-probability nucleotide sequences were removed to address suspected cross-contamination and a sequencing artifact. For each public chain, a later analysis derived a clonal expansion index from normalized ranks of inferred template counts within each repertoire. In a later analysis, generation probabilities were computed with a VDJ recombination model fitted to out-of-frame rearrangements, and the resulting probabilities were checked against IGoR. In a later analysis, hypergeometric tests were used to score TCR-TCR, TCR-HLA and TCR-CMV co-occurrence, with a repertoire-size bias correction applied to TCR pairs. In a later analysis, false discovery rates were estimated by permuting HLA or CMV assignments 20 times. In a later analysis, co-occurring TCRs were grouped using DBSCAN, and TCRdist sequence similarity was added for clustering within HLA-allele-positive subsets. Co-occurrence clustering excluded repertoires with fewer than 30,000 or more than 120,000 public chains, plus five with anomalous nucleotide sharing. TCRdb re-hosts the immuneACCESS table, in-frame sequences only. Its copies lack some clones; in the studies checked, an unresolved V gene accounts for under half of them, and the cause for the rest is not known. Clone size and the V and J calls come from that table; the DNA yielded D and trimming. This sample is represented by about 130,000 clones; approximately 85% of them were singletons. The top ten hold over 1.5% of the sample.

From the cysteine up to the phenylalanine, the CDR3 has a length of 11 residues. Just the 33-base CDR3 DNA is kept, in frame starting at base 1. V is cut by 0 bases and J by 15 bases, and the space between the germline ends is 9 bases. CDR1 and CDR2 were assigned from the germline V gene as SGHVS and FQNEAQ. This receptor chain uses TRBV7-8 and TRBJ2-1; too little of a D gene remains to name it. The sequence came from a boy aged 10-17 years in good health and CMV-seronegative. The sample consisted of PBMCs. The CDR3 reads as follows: CASSLAEPLFF. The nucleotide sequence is TGTGCCAGCAGCTTAGCTGAGCCCCTGTTCTTC.